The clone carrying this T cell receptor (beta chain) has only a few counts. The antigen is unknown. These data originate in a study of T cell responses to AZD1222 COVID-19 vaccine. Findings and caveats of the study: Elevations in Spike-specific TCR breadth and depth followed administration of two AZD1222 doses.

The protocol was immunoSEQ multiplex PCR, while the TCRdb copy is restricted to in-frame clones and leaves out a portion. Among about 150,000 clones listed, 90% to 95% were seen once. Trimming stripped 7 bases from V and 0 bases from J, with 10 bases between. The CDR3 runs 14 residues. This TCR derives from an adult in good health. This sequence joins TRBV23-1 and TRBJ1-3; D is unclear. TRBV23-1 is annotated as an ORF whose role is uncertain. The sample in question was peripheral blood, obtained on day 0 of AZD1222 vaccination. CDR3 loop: CASTRGDSGNTIYF. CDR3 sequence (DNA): TGCGCCAGCACCCGTGGTGACTCTGGAAACACCATATATTTT.